Each of the 12 T cell receptor beta chains below was sequenced from the same sample in a study of T cell repertoires in cytomegalovirus infection. TCRdb passed the reads through MiXCR, listing each CDR3 protein once. The sample shows approximately 910,000 distinct CDR3 sequences, around 31% of them seen only once. Their antigens remain unidentified. The sequences come from cultured CD8+ T cells from PBMCs, collected from culture after CMV antigen stimulation. Source of these receptors: a human donor in good health (CMV status not recorded). Some clones in this sample may be carry-over from other donors' samples.

The chain links TRBV2 to TRBJ2-7; a possible D gene is TRBD1 (5 bases). V was shortened by 4 bases and J by 2 bases, with 9 bases between the two germline ends. The germline V gene has CDR1 SNHLY and CDR2 FYNNEI. This CDR3 has 13 residues. CDR3 DNA sequence: TGTGCCAGCAGTGCGCTGGACACCTACGAGCAGTACTTC. Translation: CASSALDTYEQYF.

The rearrangement uses TRBV6-5 and TRBJ2-5; 16 bases map to TRBD2. The V gene end was trimmed by 6 bases and the J gene end by 5 bases; junction bases not matched to a gene: 9. Per the germline V gene, CDR1 is MNHEY and CDR2 is SVGAGI. The length of the CDR3 is 17 residues. The CDR3 region is CASSPYPGLAGGETQYF. The CDR3 nucleotides are TGTGCCAGCAGCCCCTATCCGGGACTAGCGGGAGGGGAGACCCAGTACTTC.

The rearrangement links TRBV11-3 to TRBJ2-2, with 9 bases fitting TRBD1. CDR1 is SGHNT and CDR2 is YENEEA in the germline V gene. J was trimmed by 2 bases and V by 2 bases; bases with no gene match: 9. The CDR3 loop spans 18 amino acids. This CDR3 reads CASSLTQGAILNTGELFF. The CDR3 DNA reads as TGTGCCAGCAGCTTAACACAGGGGGCCATTCTAAACACCGGGGAGCTGTTTTTT.

This clonotype was detected many times. CDR3 in amino acids: CASSLVVSGGWAFF. Here the CDR3 DNA reads TGTGCCAGCAGCTTAGTGGTGTCAGGCGGTTGGGCTTTCTTT. The chain couples TRBV7-9 to TRBJ1-1; no reliable D call. V was trimmed by 1 base and J by 11 bases, leaving 17 bases between them. In germline, CDR1 is SEHNR, CDR2 FQNEAQ (reference sequence). The CDR3 runs 14 residues.

V usage is TRBV4-1 and J usage is TRBJ1-6, with D unclear. Germline lookup yields CDR1 MGHRA and CDR2 YSYEKL. Trimming took off 6 bases at V and 7 bases at J, with 7 bases between the two ends. The CDR3 extends over 12 amino acids. For the CDR3, the DNA is TGCGCCAGCAGGACCAACAATTCACCCCTCCACTTT. Protein: CASRTNNSPLHF.

This chain uses TRBV28 with TRBJ1-5; D may be TRBD1 (5 bases). Germline V gives CDR1 MDHEN, CDR2 SYDVKM. The CDR3 has 16 residues. The V gene lost 10 bases and the J gene lost 2 bases, with 21 bases spanning the gap. The CDR3 is CATITPQGEGNQPQHF. Written as DNA, the CDR3 is TGTGCCACCATTACACCCCAGGGAGAAGGCAATCAGCCCCAGCATTTT.

CDR3 loop: CASSPRWTGPSGYTF. In nucleotides, the CDR3 is TGTGCCAGCAGCCCCAGGTGGACAGGACCCTCCGGCTACACCTTC. The chain is built from TRBV7-9 and TRBJ1-2, with TRBD1 matching 7 bases. The V and J ends lost 5 bases and 8 bases, in that order; junction bases with no gene match: 14. The CDR3 covers 15 residues. Germline loops: CDR1 SEHNR, CDR2 FQNEAQ (reference sequence).

The chain is built from TRBV12-5 and TRBJ2-5, with TRBD1 matching 9 bases. The CDR3 has 16 residues. The ends lost 3 bases at V and 1 base at J; junction bases unmatched: 6. The V gene's germline CDR1 is LGHNT and CDR2 FRNRAP. In nucleotides, the CDR3 is TGTGCTAGTGGTTTCTGGACAGGGGCCATCCAAGAGACCCAGTACTTC. Encoded protein: CASGFWTGAIQETQYF.

The table lists this clonotype with a count of one. A much larger clone is a single base away; this may be a read error. The chain combines TRBV7-3 with TRBJ2-5; maybe TRBD1 (6 bases). CDR3 length: 15 residues. Germline V CDR1 and CDR2: SGHTA, FQGTGA. Trimming took off 2 bases at V and 5 bases at J, with 15 bases between the two ends. This chain's CDR3 is CASSLGGRGHETQYF. In DNA, the CDR3 is TGTGCCAGCAGCTTAGGTGGCAGGGGTCATGAGACCCAGTACTTC.

This chain uses TRBV10-3 with TRBJ2-2; TRBD1 agrees at 8 bases. Trimming took 0 bases from V and 6 from J; bases not matched to a gene: 15. Germline V CDR1 and CDR2: ENHRY, SYGVKD. This CDR3 is 19 amino acids long. CDR3 in DNA: TGTGCCATCAGTGAGTCGACAACAGGGGGATTTATTACGGCCGGGGAGCTGTTTTTT. It specifies CAISESTTGGFITAGELFF.

The chain links TRBV27 to TRBJ1-2; D is undetermined. Trimming removed 7 bases at V and 2 bases at J, with 11 bases between. The CDR3 totals 13 residues. Germline V gene data show CDR1 as MNHEY and CDR2 as SMNVEV (reference sequence). Here the CDR3 reads CASTPGNNYGYTF. The DNA of the CDR3 is TGTGCCAGCACCCCGGGGAACAACTATGGCTACACCTTC.

In its sample, this clonotype was seen a few times. The chain recombines TRBV29-1 with TRBJ2-6, with D possibly matching TRBD2 (6 bases). Trimming removed 3 bases at V and 4 bases at J, with 10 bases between. Germline V gene data show CDR1 as SQVTM and CDR2 as ANQGSEA. The CDR3 runs 14 residues. In DNA, the CDR3 is TGCAGCGTTGATGAAGGACTAGGGGCCAACGTCCTGACTTTC. Protein sequence: CSVDEGLGANVLTF.